Described below is a single TCR beta chain sequence and its context. Its cognate antigen is unknown. The sample comes from a study of cytomegalovirus exposure and HLA in healthy donors. Study-level information: Clustering assigned about four fifths of the 350 to 450 genotyped donors to the Caucasian-associated ancestry cluster. General study findings and limits: Productive rates of about 90% or about 30% were seen for most TCR beta V segments in an earlier analysis. Sequencing likely caused a cluster of highly shared sequence variants.

The PCR made use of 60 Vbeta and 13 Jbeta primers. The data were produced by immunoSEQ multiplex PCR, yet TCRdb's version contains in-frame clones alone and is incomplete. The sample consists of 160,000 or so clones, around 81% of them appearing once. Sequenced sample: PBMCs. This TCR was sampled from a woman between 18 and 30 years old in good health and CMV-seropositive.

The CDR3 loop is CASSQDTGAGGYTF. For the CDR3, the DNA is TGTGCCAGCAGCCAAGATACAGGGGCGGGTGGCTACACCTTC. V gene TRBV4-2 combines with J gene TRBJ1-2; 7 nucleotides agree with TRBD1. J gave up 7 bases and V 0 bases, and 5 bases lay outside the gene matches. This CDR3 has 14 residues. Germline V gives CDR1 LGHNA, CDR2 YNFKEQ.